The sequence of this T cell receptor beta chain was determined in a study of blood T cell repertoires in COVID-19. Trimming stripped 6 bases from V and 5 bases from J, with 11 bases between. CDR3 length: 14 amino acids. CDR1 and CDR2 (germline): MNHEY, SVGEGT. Methods used by the authors: How many nucleated cells were present was estimated from reference gene primer amplification. Using immunoSEQ multiplex PCR, the repertoire was profiled, and TCRdb retains in-frame clones only, with some absent. V and J calls plus clone size are reproduced from that table; the DNA served to infer D and trimming. The sample consists of about 73,000 clones, about nine tenths of them appearing once.

The specimen was peripheral blood. The rearrangement links TRBV6-2 or TRBV6-3 to TRBJ2-6; the D gene is possibly TRBD1 (6 bases). The sequence was collected from a woman between 18 and 30 years old with acute or convalescent COVID-19. The DNA of the CDR3 is TGTGCCAGCAGCGCTACAGGGAGGGCCAACGTCCTGACTTTC. Amino acids: CASSATGRANVLTF.